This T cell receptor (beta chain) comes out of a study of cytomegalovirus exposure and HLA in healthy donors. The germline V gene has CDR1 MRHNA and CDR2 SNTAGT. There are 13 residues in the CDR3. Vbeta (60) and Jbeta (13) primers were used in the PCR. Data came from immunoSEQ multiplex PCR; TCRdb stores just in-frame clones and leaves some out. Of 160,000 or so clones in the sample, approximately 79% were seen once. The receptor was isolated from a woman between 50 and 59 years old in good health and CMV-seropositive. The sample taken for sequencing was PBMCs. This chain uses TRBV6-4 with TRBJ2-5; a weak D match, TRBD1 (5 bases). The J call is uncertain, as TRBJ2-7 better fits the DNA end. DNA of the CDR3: TGTGCCAGCATTCATTACAGGCCCTACGAGCAGTACTTC. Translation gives CASIHYRPYEQYF.